The clone carrying this TCR beta chain has just a few counts. Antigen specificity is unknown. This record belongs to a study of OX40 agonist ivuxolimab in advanced cancers. Across the study: Three patients, one with hepatocellular carcinoma and two with cutaneous melanoma, responded partially.

CDR3 length: 15 residues. CDR1 and CDR2 from the germline V gene are SGDLS and YYNGEE. After removal of 4 bases from V and 7 bases from J, the junction contained 9 bases not matched to a gene. Whole-study results and caveats: CD8+ T cells showed, on average, more clonal expansion than CD4+ cells. At 0.1 to 3.0 mg/kg, clonal expansion of CD4+ and CD8+ blood T cells had occurred by week 6.

Sequencing used immunoSEQ multiplex PCR; TCRdb keeps in-frame clones, though not all of them. The sample includes under 90,000 clones, approximately 88% of them seen just once. This chain links TRBV9 with TRBJ2-2; 8 bases are shared with TRBD1. The sequencing used CD4+ or CD8+ T cells sorted from blood, collected in a trial of the OX40 agonist ivuxolimab. This clonotype was sampled from an adult with an advanced solid tumor such as melanoma, head and neck, liver or kidney cancer. The CDR3 here is CASSPPGGVGGELFF. The CDR3 nucleotides are TGTGCCAGCAGCCCCCCAGGGGGCGTCGGCGGGGAGCTGTTTTTT.